This T cell receptor (beta chain) is from a study of a mutant IDH1 vaccine in newly diagnosed glioma. Overall study: The first vaccination came 4-6 weeks after radiotherapy alone, or with temozolomide cycles. Whole-study results and caveats: Changes to the top peripheral T cell clonotypes appeared unrelated to pseudoprogression.

This CDR3 is built from 17 residues. The V and J ends lost 7 bases and 0 bases, in that order; junction bases with no gene match: 8. Germline CDR1 is MNHEY and CDR2 is SMNVEV (reference sequence). A single count supports this clone. Its target is unknown. Clones were sequenced by immunoSEQ multiplex PCR, and TCRdb holds only the in-frame ones, with some missing. This table has about 40,000 clones, approximately 86% appearing once. Specified time point: week 47, end of study. What each vaccine dose contained was 300 ug of mutant IDH1 20-mer peptide, accompanied by topical imiquimod. In weeks 1, 3, 5, 7, 11, 15, 19 and 23, patients were immunized, eight times in all. In every donor, the tumor was a new WHO grade 3 or 4 IDH1-mutant, ATRX-lost astrocytoma.

This sequence joins TRBV27 and TRBJ2-6; 8 nucleotides line up with TRBD1. The TCR comes from a man aged 18 to 35 with glioma. Some clones in this sample may be carry-over from other donors' samples. Here the sequenced sample was PBMCs, taken from a glioma patient whose treatment included an IDH1 peptide vaccine. The CDR3 nucleotides are TGTGCCAGCATGCGACAGGGGTTTCCCTCTGGGGCCAACGTCCTGACTTTC. This codes for CASMRQGFPSGANVLTF.